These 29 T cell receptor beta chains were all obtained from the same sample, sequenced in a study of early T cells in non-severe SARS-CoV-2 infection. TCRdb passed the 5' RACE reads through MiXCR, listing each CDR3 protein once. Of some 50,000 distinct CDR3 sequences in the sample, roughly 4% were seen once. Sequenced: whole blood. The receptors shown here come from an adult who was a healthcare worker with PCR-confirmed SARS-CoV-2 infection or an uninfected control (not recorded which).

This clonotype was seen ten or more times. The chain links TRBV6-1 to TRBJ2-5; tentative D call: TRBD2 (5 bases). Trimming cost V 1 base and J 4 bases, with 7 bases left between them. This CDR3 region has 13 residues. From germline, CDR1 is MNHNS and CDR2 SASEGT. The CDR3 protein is CASSEGGLETQYF. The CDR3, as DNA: TGTGCCAGCAGTGAAGGAGGGTTAGAGACCCAGTACTTC.

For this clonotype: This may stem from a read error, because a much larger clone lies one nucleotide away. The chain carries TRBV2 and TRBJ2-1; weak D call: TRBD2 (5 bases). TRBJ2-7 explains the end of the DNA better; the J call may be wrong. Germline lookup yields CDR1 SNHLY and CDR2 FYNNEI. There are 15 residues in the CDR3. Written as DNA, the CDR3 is TGTGCCAGCAGTCAGACTGCTAGCTCCTACAATGAGCAGTACTTC. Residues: CASSQTASSYNEQYF.

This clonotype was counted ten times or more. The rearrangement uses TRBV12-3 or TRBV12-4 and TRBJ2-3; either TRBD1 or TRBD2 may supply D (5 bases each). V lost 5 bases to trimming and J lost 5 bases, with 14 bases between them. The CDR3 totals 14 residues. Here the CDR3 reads CASSPDTGRDTQYF. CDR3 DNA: TGTGCCAGCAGTCCGGACACGGGGAGAGATACGCAGTATTTT.

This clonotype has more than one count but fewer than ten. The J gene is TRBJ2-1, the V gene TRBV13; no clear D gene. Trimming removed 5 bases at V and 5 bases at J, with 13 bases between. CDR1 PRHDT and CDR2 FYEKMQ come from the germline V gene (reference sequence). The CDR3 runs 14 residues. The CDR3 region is CASSPPRTHNEQFF. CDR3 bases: TGTGCCAGCAGCCCCCCCAGGACCCACAATGAGCAGTTCTTC.

The chain's CDR3 is CASSLGTGGAGTEAFF. CDR3 nucleotides: TGTGCCAGCAGCTTGGGGACAGGGGGCGCGGGAACTGAAGCTTTCTTT. The chain carries TRBV7-9 and TRBJ1-1, with 12 positions matching TRBD1. This CDR3 is 16 amino acids long. The germline V gene has CDR1 SEHNR and CDR2 FQNEAQ (reference sequence). The junction had 7 bases not matched to a gene; V was cut back by 3 bases and J by 5 bases.

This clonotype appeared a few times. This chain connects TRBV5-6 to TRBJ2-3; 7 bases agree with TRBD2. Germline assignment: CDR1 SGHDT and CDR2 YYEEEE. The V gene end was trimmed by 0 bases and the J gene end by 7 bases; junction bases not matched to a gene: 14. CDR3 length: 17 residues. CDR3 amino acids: CASSLAPLFAGENTQYF. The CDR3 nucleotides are TGTGCCAGCAGCTTGGCGCCCCTTTTTGCGGGAGAGAATACGCAGTATTTT.

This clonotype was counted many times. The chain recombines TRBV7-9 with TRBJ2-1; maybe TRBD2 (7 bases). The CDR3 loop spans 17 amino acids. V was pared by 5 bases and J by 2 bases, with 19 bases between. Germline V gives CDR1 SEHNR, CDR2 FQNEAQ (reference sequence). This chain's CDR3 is CASSPGLRGGPYNEQFF. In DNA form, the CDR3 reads TGTGCCAGCAGCCCCGGGTTGAGGGGGGGGCCCTACAATGAGCAGTTCTTC. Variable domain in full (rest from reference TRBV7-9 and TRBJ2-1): DTGVSQNPRHKITKRGQNVTFRCDPISEHNRLYWYRQTLGQGPEFLTYFQNEAQLEKSRLLSDRFSAERPKGSFSTLEIQRTEQGDSAMYLCASSPGLRGGPYNEQFFGPGTRLTVL.

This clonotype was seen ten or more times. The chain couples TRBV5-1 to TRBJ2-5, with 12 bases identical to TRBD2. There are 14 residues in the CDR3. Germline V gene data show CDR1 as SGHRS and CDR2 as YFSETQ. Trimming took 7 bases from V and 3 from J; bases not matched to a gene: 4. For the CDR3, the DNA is TGCGCCAGCGCTAGCGGGGGGGCCGAAGAGACCCAGTACTTC. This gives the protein CASASGGAEETQYF.

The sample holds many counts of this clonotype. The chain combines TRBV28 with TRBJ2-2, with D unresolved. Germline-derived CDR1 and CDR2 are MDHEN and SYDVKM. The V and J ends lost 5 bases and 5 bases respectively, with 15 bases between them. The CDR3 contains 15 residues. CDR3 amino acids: CASSPRGGKTGELFF. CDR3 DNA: TGTGCCAGCAGTCCCCGCGGTGGTAAGACCGGGGAGCTGTTTTTT.

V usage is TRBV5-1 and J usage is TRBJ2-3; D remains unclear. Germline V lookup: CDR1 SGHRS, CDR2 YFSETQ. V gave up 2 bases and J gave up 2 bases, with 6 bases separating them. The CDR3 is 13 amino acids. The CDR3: CASSFGPTDTQYF. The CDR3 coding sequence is TGCGCCAGCAGCTTCGGACCCACAGATACGCAGTATTTT.

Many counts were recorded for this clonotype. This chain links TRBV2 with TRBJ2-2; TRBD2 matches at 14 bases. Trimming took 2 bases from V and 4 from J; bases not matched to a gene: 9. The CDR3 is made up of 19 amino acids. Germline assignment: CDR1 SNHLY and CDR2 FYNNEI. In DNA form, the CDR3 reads TGTGCCAGCAGTGAAAGACTAGCGGGAGGGCCTATTCCCACCGGGGAGCTGTTTTTT. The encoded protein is CASSERLAGGPIPTGELFF.

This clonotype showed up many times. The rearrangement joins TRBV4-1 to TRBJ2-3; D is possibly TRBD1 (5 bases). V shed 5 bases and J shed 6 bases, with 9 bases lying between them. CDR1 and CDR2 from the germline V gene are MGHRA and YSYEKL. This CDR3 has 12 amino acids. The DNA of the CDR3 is TGCGCCAGCAGCGACAGTACCGATACGCAGTATTTT. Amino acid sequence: CASSDSTDTQYF.

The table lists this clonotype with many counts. CDR3 region: CASSYRRNADTEAFF. The CDR3 DNA follows: TGTGCCAGCAGTTACCGGCGGAATGCGGACACTGAAGCTTTCTTT. The chain couples TRBV6-6 to TRBJ1-1, with D uncertain. The ends were cut back, 2 bases at V and 3 bases at J, with 13 bases in the middle. This CDR3 region has 15 residues. Germline V CDR1 and CDR2: MNHNY, SVGAGI (reference sequence).

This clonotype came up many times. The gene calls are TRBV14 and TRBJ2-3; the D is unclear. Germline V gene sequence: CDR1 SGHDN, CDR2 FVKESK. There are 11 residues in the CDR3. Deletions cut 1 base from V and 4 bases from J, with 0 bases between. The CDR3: CASSQADTQYF. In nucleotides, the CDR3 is TGTGCCAGCAGCCAAGCAGATACGCAGTATTTT.

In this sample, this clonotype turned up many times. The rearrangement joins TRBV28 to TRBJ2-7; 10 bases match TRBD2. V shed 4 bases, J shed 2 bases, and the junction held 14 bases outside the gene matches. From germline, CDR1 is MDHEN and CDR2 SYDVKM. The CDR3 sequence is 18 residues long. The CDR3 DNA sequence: TGTGCCAGCAGTTCCCCCTTCCCCCCCAGCGGGGGGGCCTACGAGCAGTACTTC. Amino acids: CASSSPFPPSGGAYEQYF.

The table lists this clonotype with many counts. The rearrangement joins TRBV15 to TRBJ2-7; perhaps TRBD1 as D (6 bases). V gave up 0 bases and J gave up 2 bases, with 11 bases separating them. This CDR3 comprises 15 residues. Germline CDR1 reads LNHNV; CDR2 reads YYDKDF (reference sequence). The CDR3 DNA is TGTGCCACCAGCAGAGATTCAGGGGCGGCCTACGAGCAGTACTTC. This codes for CATSRDSGAAYEQYF.

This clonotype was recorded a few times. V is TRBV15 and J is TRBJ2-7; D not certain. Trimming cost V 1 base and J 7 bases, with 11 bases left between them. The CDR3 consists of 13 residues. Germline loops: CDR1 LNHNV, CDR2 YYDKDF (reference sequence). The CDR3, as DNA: TGTGCCACCAGCAGAGGGTGGGCGGCGGAGCAGTACTTC. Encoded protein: CATSRGWAAEQYF.

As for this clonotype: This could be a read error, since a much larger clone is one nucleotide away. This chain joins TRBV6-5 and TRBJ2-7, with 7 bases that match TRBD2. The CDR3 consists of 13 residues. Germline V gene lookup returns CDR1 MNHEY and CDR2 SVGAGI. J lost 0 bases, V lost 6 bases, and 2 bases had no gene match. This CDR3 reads CASRRESSYEQYF. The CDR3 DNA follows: TGTGCCAGCAGGCGGGAGAGCTCCTACGAGCAGTACTTC.

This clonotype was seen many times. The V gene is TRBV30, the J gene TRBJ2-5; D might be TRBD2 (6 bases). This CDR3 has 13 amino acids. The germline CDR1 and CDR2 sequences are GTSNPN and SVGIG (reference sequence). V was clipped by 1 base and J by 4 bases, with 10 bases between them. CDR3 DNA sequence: TGTGCCTGGAGTGGATCAGCGGGAGAGACCCAGTACTTC. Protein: CAWSGSAGETQYF.

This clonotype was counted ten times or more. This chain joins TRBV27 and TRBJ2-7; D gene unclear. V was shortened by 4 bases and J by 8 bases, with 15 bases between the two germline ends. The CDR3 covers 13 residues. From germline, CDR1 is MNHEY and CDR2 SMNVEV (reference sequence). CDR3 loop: CASSSPVAPQQYF. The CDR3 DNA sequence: TGTGCCAGCAGTTCCCCTGTTGCCCCCCAGCAGTACTTC.

The CDR3 protein is CSVEGRGQGYEQYF. In DNA form, the CDR3 reads TGCAGCGTTGAAGGTAGAGGACAGGGCTACGAGCAGTACTTC. The V call is TRBV29-1, the J call TRBJ2-7; 8 bases are a match to TRBD1. V shed 1 base, J shed 3 bases, and the junction held 5 bases outside the gene matches. The germline CDR1 and CDR2 sequences are SQVTM and ANQGSEA. The CDR3 totals 14 residues.

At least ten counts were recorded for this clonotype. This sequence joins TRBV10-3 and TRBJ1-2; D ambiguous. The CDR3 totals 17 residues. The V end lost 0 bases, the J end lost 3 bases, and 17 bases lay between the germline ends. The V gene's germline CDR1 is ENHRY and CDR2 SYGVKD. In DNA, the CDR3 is TGTGCCATCAGTGAGTCGATCCGAGAGGCGAGGTACTATGGCTACACCTTC. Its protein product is CAISESIREARYYGYTF.

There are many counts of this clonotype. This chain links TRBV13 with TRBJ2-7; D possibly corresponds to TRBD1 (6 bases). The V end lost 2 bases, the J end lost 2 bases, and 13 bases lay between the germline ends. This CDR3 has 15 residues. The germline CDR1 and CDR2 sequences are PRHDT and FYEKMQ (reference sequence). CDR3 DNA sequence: TGTGCCAGCAGCTTATTTTCAGGGGAGACCTACGAGCAGTACTTC. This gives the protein CASSLFSGETYEQYF. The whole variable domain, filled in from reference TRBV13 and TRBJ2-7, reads AAGVIQSPRHLIKEKRETATLKCYPIPRHDTVYWYQQGPGQDPQFLISFYEKMQSDKGSIPDRFSAQQFSDYHSELNMSSLELGDSALYFCASSLFSGETYEQYFGPGTRLTVT.

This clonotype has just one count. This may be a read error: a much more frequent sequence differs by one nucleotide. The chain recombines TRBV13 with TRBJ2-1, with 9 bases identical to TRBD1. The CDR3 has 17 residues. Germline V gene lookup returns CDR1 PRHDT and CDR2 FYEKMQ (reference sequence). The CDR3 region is CASSLEADRGSYIEQFF. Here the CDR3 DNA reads TGTGCCAGCAGCCTCGAAGCCGACAGGGGGTCCTACATTGAGCAGTTCTTC. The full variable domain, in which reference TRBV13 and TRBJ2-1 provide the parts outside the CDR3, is AAGVIQSPRHLIKEKRETATLKCYPIPRHDTVYWYQQGPGQDPQFLISFYEKMQSDKGSIPDRFSAQQFSDYHSELNMSSLELGDSALYFCASSLEADRGSYIEQFFGPGTRLTVL.

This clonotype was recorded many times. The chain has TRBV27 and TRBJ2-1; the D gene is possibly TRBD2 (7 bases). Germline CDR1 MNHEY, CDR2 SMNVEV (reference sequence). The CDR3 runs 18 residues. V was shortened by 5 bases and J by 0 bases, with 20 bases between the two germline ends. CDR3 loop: CASSPHGGPTSSYNEQFF. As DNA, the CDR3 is TGTGCCAGCAGTCCCCACGGGGGGCCGACTAGCTCCTACAATGAGCAGTTCTTC.

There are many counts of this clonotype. CDR3 nucleotides: TGTGCCAGCAGCCCATATGCGGGGGGCGGCCAGCCCCAGCATTTT. Translation: CASSPYAGGGQPQHF. The V call is TRBV6-4, the J call TRBJ1-5; perhaps TRBD1 as D (6 bases). Between the trimmed V and J ends, which lost 6 bases and 7 bases, there was a span of 19 bases. CDR1 is MRHNA and CDR2 is SNTAGT in the germline V gene. The CDR3 length is 15 residues.

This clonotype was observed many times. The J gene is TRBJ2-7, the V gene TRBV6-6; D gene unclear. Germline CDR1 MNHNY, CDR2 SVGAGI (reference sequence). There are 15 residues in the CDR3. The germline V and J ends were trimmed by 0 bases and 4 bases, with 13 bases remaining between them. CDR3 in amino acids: CASSYSRPLSYEQYF. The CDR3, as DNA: TGTGCCAGCAGTTACTCGCGGCCACTCTCTTACGAGCAGTACTTC.

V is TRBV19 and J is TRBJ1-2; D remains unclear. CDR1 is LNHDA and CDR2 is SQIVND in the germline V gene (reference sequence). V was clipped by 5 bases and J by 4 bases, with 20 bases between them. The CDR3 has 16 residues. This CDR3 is CASSLPTDGIFYGYTF. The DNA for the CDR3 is TGTGCCAGTAGTCTCCCCACTGACGGGATCTTCTATGGCTACACCTTC.

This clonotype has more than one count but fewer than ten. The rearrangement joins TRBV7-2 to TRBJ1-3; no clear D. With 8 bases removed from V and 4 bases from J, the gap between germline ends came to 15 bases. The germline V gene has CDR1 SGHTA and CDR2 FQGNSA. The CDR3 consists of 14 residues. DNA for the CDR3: TGTGCCAGCGGCATAGACTGGGCAGGAAACACCATATATTTT. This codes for CASGIDWAGNTIYF.